This T cell receptor beta chain comes out of a study of PD-L1 blockade in urothelial cancer. This table comes from immunoSEQ multiplex PCR, and its TCRdb copy is limited to in-frame clones, with some not included. The sample holds around 56,000 clones; about 86% are singletons and the top ten take approximately 2.9%. Locally advanced or metastatic urothelial carcinoma affected the patients. The CDR3 contains 15 residues. Germline CDR1 and CDR2: KGHSH and LQKENI. V gave up 0 bases and J gave up 10 bases, with 16 bases separating them. This clone was found a few times. This receptor was taken from a man aged 50 to 60 with urothelial cancer. Here the sequenced sample was PBMCs, taken around atezolizumab (anti-PD-L1) treatment. The chain has TRBV18 and TRBJ2-1; the D gene is possibly TRBD2 (6 bases). CDR3 sequence reads: CASSPPGREMGEQFF. The CDR3 DNA is TGTGCCAGCTCACCACCGGGCCGGGAGATGGGCGAGCAGTTCTTC.